This entry features one T cell receptor beta chain sequence. This clone was seen once. The antigen it binds to is not known. No base quality information exists; no much larger clone differs at one position. Receptor amplification or capture employed the immunoSEQ multiplex PCR assay. The multiplex PCR relied on a mix of 60 forward primers for TCR Vbeta segments and 13 reverse primers for TCR Jbeta segments. Amplification of the CDR3 region of rearranged TCR beta genes was performed with a multiplex PCR assay on genomic DNA. The amplified TCR beta libraries were sequenced on the Illumina HiSeq System as 87-base-pair reads. In the original analysis: In a later analysis, tens of millions of unique TCR beta chains were counted across the 666 repertoires, and around 10 million of these chains were shared by at least two donors. Raw reads were error-corrected and collapsed into unique sequences with a nearest-neighbor algorithm that merged closely related sequences to remove PCR and sequencing errors. V, D and J gene segments were assigned by aligning CDR3 sequences to IMGT reference sequences. Each retained sequence needed at least a six-nucleotide match to both a V gene segment and a J gene segment. Rearrangements were classified as productive when the CDR3 lacked stop codons and remained in frame with V and J, and all other rearrangements were classified as non-productive. CDR3 was defined according to IMGT convention as the region running from the second conserved V-encoded cysteine to the conserved J-encoded phenylalanine. In an earlier analysis of 500 to 650 of the donors, sequences lacking an unambiguous match to a single V gene segment were excluded. In an earlier analysis of 587 of the donors, V segments were called functional above 56.7% productive rearrangements and were called segregating when the between-donor standard deviation exceeded 5%. A statistical classification framework was built to diagnose cytomegalovirus status from the catalog of TCR beta chain sequences. V and J gene assignment, in a later analysis, came from comparing TCR nucleotide sequences with IMGT/GENE-DB human TR gene sequences. A later analysis assigned CDR3 sequences and most-parsimonious VDJ recombination scenarios with the TCRdist pipeline. In a later analysis, each TCR beta chain was defined by its CDR3 amino acid sequence together with its V-gene family, and reads lacking a unique V-gene family were excluded. A later analysis removed over 500 highly shared, low-generation-probability nucleotide sequences to deal with suspected cross-contamination and a sequencing artifact. In a later analysis, a clonal expansion index for each public chain was calculated from normalized within-repertoire ranks of inferred template counts. In a later analysis, generation probabilities were computed using a VDJ recombination model fitted to out-of-frame rearrangements, and the results were checked against IGoR. Hypergeometric tests were used in a later analysis to score TCR-TCR, TCR-HLA and TCR-CMV co-occurrence, with a repertoire-size bias correction applied to the TCR pairs. False discovery rates were estimated in a later analysis by permuting HLA or CMV assignments 20 times. A later analysis grouped co-occurring TCRs with DBSCAN, adding TCRdist sequence similarity when clustering within HLA-allele-positive subsets. Repertoires with fewer than 30,000 or more than 120,000 public chains were left out of co-occurrence clustering, as were a handful of repertoires with anomalous nucleotide sharing. As stored in TCRdb, this immuneACCESS dataset retains in-frame rearrangements with V and J assigned. A fraction of the clones does not appear; measured against another copy, unresolved V genes explain less than half of the discrepancy, and the remainder lacks a known reason. The V and J calls and clone size come from that table; D and trimming were worked out from the DNA. This sample is represented by tens of thousands of clones; over 60% of them were singletons. Together, the top ten hold 3% to 4.5% of the sample.

The germline V gene sets CDR1 to KGHSH and CDR2 to LQKENI. V is cut back by 5 bases and J by 6 bases, with 7 bases in the junction unmatched. The CDR3 starts with the cysteine, ends with the phenylalanine, and has 15 residues. The kept DNA is CDR3 alone, 45 bases in frame from the first base. The sample is drawn from a study of cytomegalovirus exposure and HLA in healthy donors (dated 2017 in TCRdb). Context from the whole study: In an earlier analysis of approximately 640 of the donors, 276 Gb of sequence data and 117 million unique TCR beta sequences from about 179 million T cells were reported. Roughly 300 gigabases of sequencing data and around 90 million unique TCR sequences made up an early release that covered roughly 670 HLA-typed donors. Among the approximately 420 genotyped donors, approximately 76% belonged to the genetic ancestry cluster associated with self-reported Caucasian donors. The aim of the study was to test whether cataloging public T cell receptors could identify signatures of past pathogen exposure. Using immunosequencing, the study profiled T cell repertoires from fewer than 700 subjects and related those repertoires to cytomegalovirus serostatus. A separate validation cohort of over a hundred different subjects was used in addition to the roughly 670-subject first cohort. To predict cytomegalovirus infection status, the study brought together high-throughput TCR immunosequencing, statistical association of individual TCRs with disease status, and machine learning. To study patterns of TCR occurrence, a later analysis re-analyzed previously published TCR beta repertoires from 700 or so donors and added high-resolution HLA genotyping. The later analysis used no new phenotypic data to find candidate immune exposures, relying instead on TCR beta sequences and their occurrence across donors. An earlier analysis of around 540 of the donors applied high-throughput TCR beta sequencing to assess whether each TCR beta V gene segment acted as functional or pseudogenic. Donor age, sex, ethnicity and CMV serostatus were compiled together with the repertoire data. In a later genetic analysis, genome-wide SNP genotypes for about three fifths of the roughly 670 donors were used, and that subset was treated as a discovery cohort. All discovery cohort repertoires had been generated using a single sequencing platform. Both class I and class II loci were covered by HLA typing, at four-digit resolution. Typing coverage varied by locus: about 620-630 donors for A, B, C, DRB1 and DQB1; approximately 500 for DQA1; around 570 for DPA1; approximately 450 for DPB1. Roughly five DR-DQ haplotypes were handled as single units for association and clustering, since linkage in the cohort was strong. Among around 400 genotyped donors of the cohort, an average of around 240,000 unique TCR beta nucleotide sequences were sequenced per donor, roughly 20% of them non-productive. The research as a whole found: A later analysis reported that several top co-occurrence clusters appeared linked to parvovirus B19, influenza, CMV and Epstein-Barr virus. Cytomegalovirus status was reported to be diagnosed by the classifier with high specificity and sensitivity in both the original and validation cohorts. A later analysis associated 15,000 to 20,000 TCR beta sequences with specific HLA alleles at a false discovery rate of 0.05. A cluster of highly shared sequence variants was judged likely to be a technical artifact of the sequencing pipeline. An earlier analysis of approximately 530 of the donors showed that most TCR beta V segments appeared in productive rearrangements either about 87% or about 30% of the time, which broadly matched IMGT annotations. Linkage disequilibrium might explain the correlated functional status among segregating V segments, but an unknown experimental factor could not be ruled out. A few of the identified cytomegalovirus-associated TCR beta chains were confirmed in vitro to be specific for cytomegalovirus antigens. Only TCR beta chains were sequenced in this cohort, and the absence of alpha or paired-chain data limited detectable features. A later analysis found that TCR association rates varied across HLA loci, with DRB1 alleles showing the most associated TCRs and HLA-C alleles the fewest. Because the 87-base-pair reads could not distinguish some IMGT-functional V segments, including TRBV6-2 and TRBV6-3, those segments were excluded. Because HLA typing was missing for some donors at each locus, association tests included only the typed subset. A total of fewer than 200 TCR beta chains were listed by the study as associated with cytomegalovirus. A further reported finding was that TCR beta sequences accurately predicted the HLA-A and HLA-B alleles for most subjects in the first cohort. When HLA alleles, especially DR and DQ, strongly co-occurred, attributing TCR associations to individual alleles was difficult. Across donors, most TCR sequences were observed very rarely, whereas some public TCRs were present in many individuals. In a later analysis, HLA-associated TCR beta chains were found to be more clonally expanded and to have lower generation probabilities than equally common non-associated chains. A later genetic analysis reported fewer N-insertions in productive TCRs among donors in an Asian-associated ancestry cluster than the approximately 670-donor mean. An association between a missense DCLRE1C variant and V-gene and J-gene trimming of TCR beta chains was found in a later genetic analysis and replicated in an independent cohort. For the cohort, immune exposure information was limited to CMV serostatus. The earlier analysis of almost 600 of the donors excluded seventeen rarely observed V segments, including chromosome 9 orphons, because counts were too low. Presence/absence analyses assumed roughly uniform sequencing depth across donors, an assumption that may not hold. The authors suggested that the approach could potentially be generalized to other disease states and immunological phenotypes. According to a later analysis, most CMV-associated TCR beta chains appeared to be HLA-restricted, and the HLA associations seemed to be driven largely by CMV exposure.

The cohort comprised several hundred healthy bone marrow donors. At the time of sampling, every cohort member was nominally healthy, though immune exposures that went unrecorded were likely present. The donor was CMV seronegative and was included in the group of 352 seronegative cohort members. Each donor provided a peripheral blood sample, and peripheral blood mononuclear cells were used for TCR beta sequencing. The Qiagen DNeasy Blood Extraction Kit was used to extract genomic DNA from the blood cell samples. This TCR came from a young man in good health and CMV-seronegative. The sequence is built from TRBV18 and TRBJ1-4; 9 bases in between match TRBD1. Input material: PBMCs. The bases read TGTGCCAGCTCAGAACTACAGGGGGCCTATGAAAAACTGTTTTTT. Its translation is CASSELQGAYEKLFF. When the CDR3 is completed using the reference TRBV18 and TRBJ1-4 genes on either side, the full variable domain is NAGVMQNPRHLVRRRGQEARLRCSPMKGHSHVYWYRQLPEEGLKFMVYLQKENIIDESGMPKERFSAEFPKEGPSILRIQQVVRGDSAAYFCASSELQGAYEKLFFGSGTQLSVL.